This TCR beta chain was identified during a study of shared clonotypes between healthy human individuals. The CDR3 contains 15 residues. The germline V and J ends were trimmed by 5 bases and 1 base, with 9 bases remaining between them. CDR1 LNHDA and CDR2 SQIVND come from the germline V gene (reference sequence). Some clones are missing from TCRdb's copy, which holds only in-frame ones; the method was immunoSEQ multiplex PCR. The sample carries millions of clones, more than 80% recorded once. V is TRBV19 and J is TRBJ2-6; D is uncertain. The sequencing input was naive CD4+ T cells from PBMCs. Subset given: CD45RA+ positively selected. This TCR was sampled from a man between 18 and 29 years old in good health. Some clones in this sample may be carry-over from other donors' samples. The CDR3 coding sequence is TGTGCCAGTAGTGTTCTCCGATCTGGGGCCAACGTCCTGACTTTC. As protein: CASSVLRSGANVLTF.